The text below deals with one TCR beta chain. Generated by immunoSEQ multiplex PCR, the TCRdb table keeps only in-frame clones and is missing some. This table holds tens of thousands of clones, 70% to 90% found once. This record comes from a study of T cell responses to AZD1222 COVID-19 vaccine. Trimming stripped 7 bases from V and 1 base from J, with 13 bases between. Germline CDR1 is KGHSH and CDR2 is LQKENI. The CDR3 totals 14 residues. This rearrangement joins TRBV18 to TRBJ1-1; a possible D gene is TRBD1 (5 bases). This receptor was identified in an adult in good health. Sequencing used peripheral blood, obtained on day 0 of AZD1222 vaccination. Here the CDR3 reads CASLSNTGNTEAFF. The CDR3 region has the DNA TGTGCCAGCTTGTCAAACACAGGGAACACTGAAGCTTTCTTT.